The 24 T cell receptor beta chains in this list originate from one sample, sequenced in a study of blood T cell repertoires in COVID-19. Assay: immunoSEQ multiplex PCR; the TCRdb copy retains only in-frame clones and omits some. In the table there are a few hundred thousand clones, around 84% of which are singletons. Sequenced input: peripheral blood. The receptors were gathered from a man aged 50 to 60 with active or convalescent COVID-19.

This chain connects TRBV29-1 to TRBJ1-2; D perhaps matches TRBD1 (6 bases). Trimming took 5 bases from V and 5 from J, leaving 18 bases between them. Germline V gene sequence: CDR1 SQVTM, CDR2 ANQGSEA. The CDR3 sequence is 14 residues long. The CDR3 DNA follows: TGCAGCGTTAGCCCCCTTGGGCAGGGGTATGGCTACACCTTC. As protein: CSVSPLGQGYGYTF.

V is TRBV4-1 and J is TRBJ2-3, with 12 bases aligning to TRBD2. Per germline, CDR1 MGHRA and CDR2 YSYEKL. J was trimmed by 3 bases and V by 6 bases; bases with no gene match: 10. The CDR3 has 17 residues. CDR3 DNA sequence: TGCGCCAGCAGTCACAAAGGACTAGCGGGACGGACAGATACGCAGTATTTT. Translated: CASSHKGLAGRTDTQYF.

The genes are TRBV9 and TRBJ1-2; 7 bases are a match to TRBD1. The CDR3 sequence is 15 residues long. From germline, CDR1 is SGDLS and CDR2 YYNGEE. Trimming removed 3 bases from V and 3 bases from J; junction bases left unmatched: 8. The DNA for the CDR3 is TGTGCCAGCAGCGCGACAGGGAGTATCGACTATGGCTACACCTTC. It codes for CASSATGSIDYGYTF.

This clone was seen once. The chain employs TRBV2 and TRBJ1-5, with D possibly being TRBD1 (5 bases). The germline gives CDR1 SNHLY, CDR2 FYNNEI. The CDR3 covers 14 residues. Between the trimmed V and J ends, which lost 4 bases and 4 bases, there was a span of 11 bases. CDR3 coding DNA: TGTGCCAGCAGTGGACAGAGACAGAATCAGCCCCAGCATTTT. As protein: CASSGQRQNQPQHF.

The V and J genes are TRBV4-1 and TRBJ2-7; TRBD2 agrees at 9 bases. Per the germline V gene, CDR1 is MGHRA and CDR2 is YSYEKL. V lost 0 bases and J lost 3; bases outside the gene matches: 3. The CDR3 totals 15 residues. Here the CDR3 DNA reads TGCGCCAGCAGCCAAGATAGCGGGGGCCTCTACGAGCAGTACGTC. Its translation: CASSQDSGGLYEQYV.

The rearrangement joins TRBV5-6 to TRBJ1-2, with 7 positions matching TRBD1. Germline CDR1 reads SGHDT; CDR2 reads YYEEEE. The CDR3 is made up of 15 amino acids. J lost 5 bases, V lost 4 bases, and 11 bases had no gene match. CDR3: CASSLLQGIAYGYTF. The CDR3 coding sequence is TGTGCCAGCAGCCTTCTACAGGGGATTGCGTATGGCTACACCTTC.

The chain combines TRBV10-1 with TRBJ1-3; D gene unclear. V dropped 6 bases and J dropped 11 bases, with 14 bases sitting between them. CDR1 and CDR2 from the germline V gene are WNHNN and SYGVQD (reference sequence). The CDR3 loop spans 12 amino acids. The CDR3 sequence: CASSPGEGPIYF. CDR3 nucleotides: TGCGCCAGCAGCCCCGGGGAGGGCCCCATATATTTT.

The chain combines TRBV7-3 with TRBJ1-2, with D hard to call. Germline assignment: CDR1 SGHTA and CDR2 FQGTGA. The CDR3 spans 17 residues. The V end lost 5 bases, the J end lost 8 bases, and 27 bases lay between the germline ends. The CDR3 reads CASSPSAGRGREYGYTF. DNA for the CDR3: TGTGCCAGCAGCCCTTCTGCGGGTCGGGGAAGGGAGTACGGCTACACCTTC.

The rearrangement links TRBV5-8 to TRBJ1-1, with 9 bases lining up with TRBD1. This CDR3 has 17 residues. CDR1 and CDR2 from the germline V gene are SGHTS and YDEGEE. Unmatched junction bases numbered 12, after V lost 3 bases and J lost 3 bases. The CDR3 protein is CASSSVTGGPPDTEAFF. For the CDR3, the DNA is TGTGCCAGCAGCTCGGTGACAGGGGGTCCCCCTGACACTGAAGCTTTCTTT.

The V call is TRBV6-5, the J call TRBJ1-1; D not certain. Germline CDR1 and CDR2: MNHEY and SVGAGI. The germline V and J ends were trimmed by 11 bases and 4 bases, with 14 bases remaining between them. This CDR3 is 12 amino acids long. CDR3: CASWALGTEAFF. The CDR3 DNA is TGTGCCTCCTGGGCTCTTGGCACTGAAGCTTTCTTT.

The CDR3 sequence is CATQPGYQETQYF. Written as DNA, the CDR3 is TGTGCCACCCAACCAGGGTACCAAGAGACCCAGTACTTC. The chain uses TRBV10-3 and TRBJ2-5; D may be TRBD1 (5 bases). Germline loops: CDR1 ENHRY, CDR2 SYGVKD. There are 13 residues in the CDR3. The V end was cut by 10 bases, the J end by 0 bases, with 12 bases between.

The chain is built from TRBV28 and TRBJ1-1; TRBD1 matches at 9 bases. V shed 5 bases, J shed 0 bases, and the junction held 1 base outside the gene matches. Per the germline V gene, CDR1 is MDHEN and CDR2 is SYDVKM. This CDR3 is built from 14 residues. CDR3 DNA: TGTGCCAGCAGTGGGACAGGGATGAACACTGAAGCTTTCTTT. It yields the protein CASSGTGMNTEAFF.

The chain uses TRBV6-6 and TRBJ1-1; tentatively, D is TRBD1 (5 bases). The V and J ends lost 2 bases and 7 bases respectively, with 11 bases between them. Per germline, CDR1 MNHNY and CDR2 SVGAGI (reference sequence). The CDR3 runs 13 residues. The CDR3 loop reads CASSYGRANEAFF. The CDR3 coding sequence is TGTGCCAGCAGTTACGGCAGGGCCAATGAAGCTTTCTTT.

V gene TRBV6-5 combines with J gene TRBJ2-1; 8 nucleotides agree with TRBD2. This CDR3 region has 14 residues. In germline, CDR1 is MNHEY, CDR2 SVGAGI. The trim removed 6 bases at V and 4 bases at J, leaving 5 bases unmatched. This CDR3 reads CASSSGSWYNEQFF. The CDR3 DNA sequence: TGTGCCAGCAGCAGCGGGAGTTGGTACAATGAGCAGTTCTTC.

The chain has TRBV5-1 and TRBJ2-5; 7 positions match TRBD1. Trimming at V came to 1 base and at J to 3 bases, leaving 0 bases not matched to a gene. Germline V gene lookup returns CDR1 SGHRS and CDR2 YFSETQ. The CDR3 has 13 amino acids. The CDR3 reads CASSLTGEETQYF. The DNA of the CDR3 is TGCGCCAGCAGCTTGACAGGGGAAGAGACCCAGTACTTC.

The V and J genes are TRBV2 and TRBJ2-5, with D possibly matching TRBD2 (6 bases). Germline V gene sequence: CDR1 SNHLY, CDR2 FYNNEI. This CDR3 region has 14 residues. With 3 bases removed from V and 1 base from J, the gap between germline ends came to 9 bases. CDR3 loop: CASSDRELQETQYF. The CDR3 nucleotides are TGTGCCAGCAGTGACCGGGAGCTCCAAGAGACCCAGTACTTC.

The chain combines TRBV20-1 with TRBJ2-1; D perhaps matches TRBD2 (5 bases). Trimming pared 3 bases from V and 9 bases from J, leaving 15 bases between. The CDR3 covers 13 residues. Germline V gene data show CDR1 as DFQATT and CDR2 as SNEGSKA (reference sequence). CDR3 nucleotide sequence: TGCAGTGCTAGTAGTACTAGAGGGTTTGAGCAGTTCTTC. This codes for CSASSTRGFEQFF.

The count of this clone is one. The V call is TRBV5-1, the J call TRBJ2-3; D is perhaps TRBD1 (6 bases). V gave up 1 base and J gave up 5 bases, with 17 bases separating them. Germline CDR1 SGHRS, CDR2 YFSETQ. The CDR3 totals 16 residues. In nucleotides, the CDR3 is TGCGCCAGCAGCTTGCGAGGGACACTGCATGGAGATACGCAGTATTTT. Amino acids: CASSLRGTLHGDTQYF.

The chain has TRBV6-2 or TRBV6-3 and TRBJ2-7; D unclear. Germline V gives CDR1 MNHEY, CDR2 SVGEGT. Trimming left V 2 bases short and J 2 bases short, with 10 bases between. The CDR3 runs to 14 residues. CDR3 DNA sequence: TGTGCCAGCAGTTACGATGGCACCCCCTACGAGCAGTACGTC. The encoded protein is CASSYDGTPYEQYV.

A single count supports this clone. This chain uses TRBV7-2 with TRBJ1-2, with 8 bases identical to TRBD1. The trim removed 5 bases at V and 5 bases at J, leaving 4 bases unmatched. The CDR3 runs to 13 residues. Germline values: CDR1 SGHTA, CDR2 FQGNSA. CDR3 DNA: TGTGCCAGCAGCATCGGGACAGGTTATGGCTACACCTTC. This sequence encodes CASSIGTGYGYTF.

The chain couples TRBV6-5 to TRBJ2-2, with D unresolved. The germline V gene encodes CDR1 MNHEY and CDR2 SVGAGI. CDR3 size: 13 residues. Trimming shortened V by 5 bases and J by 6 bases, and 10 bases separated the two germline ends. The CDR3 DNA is TGTGCCAGCAGTACCCAGTCTGCCGGGGAGCTGTTTTTT. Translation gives CASSTQSAGELFF.

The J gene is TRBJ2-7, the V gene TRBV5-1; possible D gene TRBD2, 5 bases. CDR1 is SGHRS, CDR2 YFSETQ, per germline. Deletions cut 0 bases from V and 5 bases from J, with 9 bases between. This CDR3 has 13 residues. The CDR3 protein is CASSLGAGHEQYF. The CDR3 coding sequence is TGCGCCAGCAGCTTGGGCGCGGGTCACGAGCAGTACTTC.

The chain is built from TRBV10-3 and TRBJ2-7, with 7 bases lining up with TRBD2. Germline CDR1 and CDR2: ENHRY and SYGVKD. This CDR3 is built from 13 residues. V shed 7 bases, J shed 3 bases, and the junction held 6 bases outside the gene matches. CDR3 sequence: CAITPSGRYEQYF. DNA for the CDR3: TGTGCCATCACCCCTAGCGGTCGCTACGAGCAGTACTTC.

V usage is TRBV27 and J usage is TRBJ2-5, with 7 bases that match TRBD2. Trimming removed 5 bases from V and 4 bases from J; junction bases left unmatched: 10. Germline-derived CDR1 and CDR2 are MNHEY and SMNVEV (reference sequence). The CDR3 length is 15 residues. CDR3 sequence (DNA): TGTGCCAGCAGTCCTACCCGGGGGGACGGAGAGACCCAGTACTTC. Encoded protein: CASSPTRGDGETQYF.